This entry lists 7 T cell receptor beta chains sequenced from one sample in a study of blood T cell repertoires in COVID-19. TCRdb's table, derived via immunoSEQ multiplex PCR, lists solely in-frame clones and lacks some. The data contain over 250,000 clones, roughly 80% of them singletons. Sequencing was performed on PBMCs or T cells enriched from blood (not recorded which). The receptor source for this set is a man younger than 40 with acute COVID-19.

CDR3 sequence reads: CASSRWQGATDTQYF. The CDR3 coding sequence is TGTGCCAGCAGCAGATGGCAGGGGGCCACAGATACGCAGTATTTT. The V call is TRBV28, the J call TRBJ2-3; 8 bases map to TRBD1. This CDR3 is built from 15 residues. The trim removed 6 bases at V and 2 bases at J, leaving 7 bases unmatched. Germline V gene lookup returns CDR1 MDHEN and CDR2 SYDVKM.

This chain uses TRBV5-1 with TRBJ2-7; D call uncertain. Germline CDR1 and CDR2: SGHRS and YFSETQ. This CDR3 has 14 residues. The V gene lost 0 bases and the J gene lost 2 bases, with 9 bases spanning the gap. The CDR3 sequence: CASSLASGPYEQYV. The DNA of the CDR3 is TGCGCCAGCAGCTTGGCGTCTGGCCCCTACGAGCAGTACGTC.

The chain links TRBV6-6 to TRBJ1-5; D might be TRBD1 (6 bases). This CDR3 is built from 15 residues. V shed 5 bases and J shed 1 base, with 12 bases lying between them. Per germline, CDR1 MNHNY and CDR2 SVGAGI (reference sequence). The DNA of the CDR3 is TGTGCCAGCAGTCCCCACACAGGGAGCAATCAGCCCCAGCATTTT. Amino acid sequence: CASSPHTGSNQPQHF.

The CDR3 protein is CASSSDRDRDPRETQYF. The CDR3 bases are TGTGCCAGCAGCTCAGACCGGGACAGGGACCCGCGGGAGACCCAGTACTTC. The V gene is TRBV7-2, the J gene TRBJ2-5, with TRBD1 identical over 9 bases. With V trimmed by 4 bases and J by 5 bases, 14 bases remained unmatched. This CDR3 contains 17 residues. Germline V gene lookup returns CDR1 SGHTA and CDR2 FQGNSA.

The chain has TRBV12-3 or TRBV12-4 and TRBJ2-5, with D hard to call. CDR3 size: 13 residues. Trimming left V 3 bases short and J 5 bases short, with 10 bases between. DNA of the CDR3: TGTGCCAGCAGTTTCTTCAGCGAGGAGACCCAGTACTTC. It yields the protein CASSFFSEETQYF.

The V call is TRBV5-6, the J call TRBJ1-2; D unresolved. V was shortened by 5 bases and J by 2 bases, with 7 bases between the two germline ends. This CDR3 has 12 residues. Germline V gives CDR1 SGHDT, CDR2 YYEEEE. The CDR3 DNA reads TGTGCCAGCAGGGGCCTCAACTATGGCTACACCTTC. Translating it yields CASRGLNYGYTF.

This rearrangement joins TRBV4-2 to TRBJ2-2; TRBD2 agrees at 13 bases. J gave up 10 bases and V 0 bases, and 2 bases lay outside the gene matches. Looked up from germline, CDR1 is LGHNA and CDR2 is YNFKEQ. The CDR3 has 15 residues. In DNA form, the CDR3 reads TGTGCCAGCAGCCAAGAGACTAGCGGGGGGCTGGAGCTGTTTTTT. It codes for CASSQETSGGLELFF.